This T cell receptor beta chain was obtained from a study of blood T cells in healthy people across ages. Through a sample-barcoded 5' primer and a J-beta primer mix, a second PCR was run for roughly 7 to 12 cycles. Tagging of each cDNA molecule was performed by a template-switch adaptor with 12 random nucleotides. MiXCR was run by TCRdb on the 5' RACE reads, yielding one entry per CDR3 protein. The table includes around 990,000 distinct CDR3 sequences, less than 25% detected once. This CDR3 comprises 12 residues. Trimming cost V 4 bases and J 11 bases, with 14 bases left between them. The germline V gene encodes CDR1 LGHDT and CDR2 YNNKEL (reference sequence). A further study also used this sample, focusing on T cells of mothers and their children. That source notes: Samples were obtained from a few healthy Caucasian mothers and their six children.

Sequencing was done on a sample of blood. The receptor's source is a girl aged 2 to 9 in good health. The V call is TRBV3-1, the J call TRBJ1-1; D gene unclear. The CDR3 spells CASSPSGVWAFF. CDR3 in DNA: TGTGCCAGCAGCCCCTCCGGAGTGTGGGCTTTCTTT.